This T cell receptor (beta chain) derives from a study of cytomegalovirus exposure and HLA in healthy donors. The ends lost 4 bases at V and 2 bases at J; junction bases unmatched: 4. Germline lookup yields CDR1 KGHSH and CDR2 LQKENI. The CDR3 length is 15 residues. This clone was seen a few times. The PCR ran on 60 Vbeta and 13 Jbeta primers. Generated by immunoSEQ multiplex PCR, the TCRdb table keeps only in-frame clones and is missing some. The sample holds roughly 190,000 clones, roughly 81% seen once. The chain joins TRBV18 to TRBJ2-3, with 9 positions matching TRBD2. The sequence came from a woman in her thirties in good health and CMV-seropositive. The sample taken for sequencing was PBMCs. The CDR3 sequence: CASSLLAGSTDTQYF. CDR3 DNA sequence: TGTGCCAGCTCACTCCTAGCGGGGTCCACAGATACGCAGTATTTT. Using reference TRBV18 and TRBJ2-3 for the parts outside the CDR3, the full variable domain is NAGVMQNPRHLVRRRGQEARLRCSPMKGHSHVYWYRQLPEEGLKFMVYLQKENIIDESGMPKERFSAEFPKEGPSILRIQQVVRGDSAAYFCASSLLAGSTDTQYFGPGTRLTVL.